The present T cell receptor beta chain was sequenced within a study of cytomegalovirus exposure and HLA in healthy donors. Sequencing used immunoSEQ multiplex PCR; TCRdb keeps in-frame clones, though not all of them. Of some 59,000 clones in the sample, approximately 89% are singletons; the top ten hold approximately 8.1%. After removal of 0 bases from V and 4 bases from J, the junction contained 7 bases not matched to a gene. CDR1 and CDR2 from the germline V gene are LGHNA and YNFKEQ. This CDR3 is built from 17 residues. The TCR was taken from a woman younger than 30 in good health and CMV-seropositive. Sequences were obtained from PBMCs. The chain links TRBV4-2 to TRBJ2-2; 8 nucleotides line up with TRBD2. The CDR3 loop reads CASSQDIERGFTGELFF. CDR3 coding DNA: TGTGCCAGCAGCCAAGATATCGAGCGGGGGTTCACCGGGGAGCTGTTTTTT.